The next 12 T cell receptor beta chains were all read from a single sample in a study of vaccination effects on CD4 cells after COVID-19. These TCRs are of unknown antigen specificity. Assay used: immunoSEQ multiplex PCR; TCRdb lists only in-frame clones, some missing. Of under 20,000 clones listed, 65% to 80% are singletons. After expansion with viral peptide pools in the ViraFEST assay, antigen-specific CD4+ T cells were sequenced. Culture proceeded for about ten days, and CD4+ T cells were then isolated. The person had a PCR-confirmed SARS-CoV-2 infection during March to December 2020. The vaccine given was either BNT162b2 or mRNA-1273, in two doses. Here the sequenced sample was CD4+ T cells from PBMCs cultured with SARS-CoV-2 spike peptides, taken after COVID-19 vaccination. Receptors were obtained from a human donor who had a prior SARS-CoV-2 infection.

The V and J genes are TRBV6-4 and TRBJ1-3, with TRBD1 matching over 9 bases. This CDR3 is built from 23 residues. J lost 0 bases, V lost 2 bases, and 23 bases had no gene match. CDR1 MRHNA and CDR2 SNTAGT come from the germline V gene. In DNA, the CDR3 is TGTGCCAGCAGTGACGGGTGGGACCGGGACAGGGATTTTTGGGGCCGCTCTGGAAACACCATATATTTT. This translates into CASSDGWDRDRDFWGRSGNTIYF.

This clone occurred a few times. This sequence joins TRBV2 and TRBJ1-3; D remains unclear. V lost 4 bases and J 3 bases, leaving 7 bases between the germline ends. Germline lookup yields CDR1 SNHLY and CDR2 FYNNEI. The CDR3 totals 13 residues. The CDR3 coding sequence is TGTGCCAGCAGTGTGGTCAGTGGAAACACCATATATTTT. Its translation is CASSVVSGNTIYF.

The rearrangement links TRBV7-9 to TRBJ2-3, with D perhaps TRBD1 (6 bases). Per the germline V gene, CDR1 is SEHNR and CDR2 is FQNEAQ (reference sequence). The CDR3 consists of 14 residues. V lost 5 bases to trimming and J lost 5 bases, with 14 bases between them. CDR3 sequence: CASSRTRQEDTQYF. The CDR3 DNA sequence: TGTGCCAGCAGCCGTACCAGACAGGAAGATACGCAGTATTTT.

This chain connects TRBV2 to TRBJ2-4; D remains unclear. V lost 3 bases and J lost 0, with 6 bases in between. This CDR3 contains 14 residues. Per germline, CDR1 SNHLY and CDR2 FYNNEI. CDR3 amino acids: CASSDSVAKNIQYF. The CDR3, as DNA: TGTGCCAGCAGTGACTCCGTAGCCAAAAACATTCAGTACTTC.

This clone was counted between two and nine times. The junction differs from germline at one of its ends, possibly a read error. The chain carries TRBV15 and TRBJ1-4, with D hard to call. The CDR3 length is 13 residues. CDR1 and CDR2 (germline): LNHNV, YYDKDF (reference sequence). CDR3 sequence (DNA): TGTGCCACCAGCAGAGATACAAGGAGCACCTATCATTTT. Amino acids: CATSRDTRSTYHF.

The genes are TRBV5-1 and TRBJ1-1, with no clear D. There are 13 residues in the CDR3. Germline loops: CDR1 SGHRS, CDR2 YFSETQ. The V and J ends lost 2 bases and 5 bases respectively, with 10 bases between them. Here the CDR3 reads CASSLTSDTEAFF. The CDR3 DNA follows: TGCGCCAGCAGCTTAACATCGGATACTGAAGCTTTCTTT. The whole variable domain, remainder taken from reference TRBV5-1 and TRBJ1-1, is KAGVTQTPRYLIKTRGQQVTLSCSPISGHRSVSWYQQTPGQGLQFLFEYFSETQRNKGNFPGRFSGRQFSNSRSEMNVSTLELGDSALYLCASSLTSDTEAFFGQGTRLTVV.

In DNA, the CDR3 is TGTGCCAGCAGCCTCAAAACTAGCGGGAGAAATGAGCAGTTCTTC. Its translation is CASSLKTSGRNEQFF. This sequence joins TRBV11-3 and TRBJ2-1, with 11 bases identical to TRBD2. The V and J ends lost 5 bases and 7 bases, in that order; junction bases with no gene match: 7. The germline gives CDR1 SGHNT, CDR2 YENEEA. CDR3 length equals 15 residues.

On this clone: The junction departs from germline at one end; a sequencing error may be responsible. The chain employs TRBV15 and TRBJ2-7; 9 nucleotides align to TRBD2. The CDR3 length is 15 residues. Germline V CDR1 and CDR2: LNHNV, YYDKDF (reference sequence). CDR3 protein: CATSRDPGLAYEQYF. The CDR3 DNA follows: TGTGCCACCAGCAGAGATCCGGGACTAGCCTATGAGCAGTACTTC.

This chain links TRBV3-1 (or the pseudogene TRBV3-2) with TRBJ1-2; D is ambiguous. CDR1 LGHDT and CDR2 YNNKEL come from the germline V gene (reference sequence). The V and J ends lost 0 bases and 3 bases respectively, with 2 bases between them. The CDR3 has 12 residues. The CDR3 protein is CASSQEYYGYTF. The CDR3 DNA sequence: TGTGCCAGCAGCCAAGAGTACTATGGCTACACCTTC.

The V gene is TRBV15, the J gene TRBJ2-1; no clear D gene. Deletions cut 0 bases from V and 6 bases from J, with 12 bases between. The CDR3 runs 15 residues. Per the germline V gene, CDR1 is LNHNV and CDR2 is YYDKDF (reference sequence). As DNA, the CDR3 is TGTGCCACCAGCAGAGATCAGGTTTGGGGCAATGAGCAGTTCTTC. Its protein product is CATSRDQVWGNEQFF.

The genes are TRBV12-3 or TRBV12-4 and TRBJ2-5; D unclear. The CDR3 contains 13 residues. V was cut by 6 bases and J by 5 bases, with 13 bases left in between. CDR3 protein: CASRPHGVETQYF. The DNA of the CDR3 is TGTGCCAGCAGACCCCATGGGGTGGAGACCCAGTACTTC.

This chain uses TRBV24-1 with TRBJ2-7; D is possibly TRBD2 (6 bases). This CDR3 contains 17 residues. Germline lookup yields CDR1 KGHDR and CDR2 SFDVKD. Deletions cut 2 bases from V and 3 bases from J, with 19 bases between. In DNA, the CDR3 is TGTGCCACCAGTGATTCTACCCAAGCGGGCGGACTCTACGAGCAGTACTTC. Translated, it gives CATSDSTQAGGLYEQYF.